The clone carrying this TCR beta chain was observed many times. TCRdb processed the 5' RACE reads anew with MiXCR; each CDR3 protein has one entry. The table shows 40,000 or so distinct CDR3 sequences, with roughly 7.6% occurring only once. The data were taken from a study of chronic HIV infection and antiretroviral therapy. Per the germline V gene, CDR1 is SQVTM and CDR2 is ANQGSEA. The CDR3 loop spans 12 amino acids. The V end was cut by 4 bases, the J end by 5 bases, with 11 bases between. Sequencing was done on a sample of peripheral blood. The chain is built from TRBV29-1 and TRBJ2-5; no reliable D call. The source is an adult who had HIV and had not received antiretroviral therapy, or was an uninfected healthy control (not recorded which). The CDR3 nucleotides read TGCAGCGTTGCTGAATCGAGGGAGACCCAGTACTTC. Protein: CSVAESRETQYF.